This is a list of T cell receptor beta chains from one sample in a study of radiotherapy plus CTLA-4 blockade in lung cancer. The protocol was immunoSEQ multiplex PCR, while the TCRdb copy is restricted to in-frame clones and leaves out a portion. The data hold about 53,000 clones, with about 85% observed a single time. The sequencing here drew on peripheral blood, taken from a patient treated with radiotherapy plus ipilimumab. The receptors shown here come from a human donor with non-small cell lung cancer whose response to radiotherapy plus ipilimumab could not be evaluated. Each CDR3 is given with its conserved first and last residue. A D gene is named only where the DNA matches it firmly. Size is stated for part of the rows, as once, few or many counts, or as a class when the clone is expanded.

abundance	v_gene	d_gene	j_gene	CDR3nt	CDR3aa
.	TRBV6-6	.	TRBJ2-3	TGTGCCAGCAGTTCCAACCCAGGGGCCGATACGCAGTATTTT	CASSSNPGADTQYF
few	TRBV28	.	TRBJ1-5	TGTGCCAGCAATGTATTGACAGGATCTAAAAATCAGCCCCAGCATTTT	CASNVLTGSKNQPQHF
.	TRBV5-1	.	TRBJ2-6	TGCGCCAGCGGACTCCAATCTGGGGCCAACGTCCTGACTTTC	CASGLQSGANVLTF
.	TRBV9	.	TRBJ2-1	TGTGCCAGCAGCATCATGGGGGGAACTTCCAATGAGCAGTTCTTC	CASSIMGGTSNEQFF
.	TRBV9	TRBD2	TRBJ2-5	TGTGCCAGCAGCGTAACTAGCGGGAGGGAGACCCAGTACTTC	CASSVTSGRETQYF
.	TRBV5-6	TRBD1	TRBJ1-6	TGTGCCAGCAGTATGGACAGGGGAGGTAATTCACCCCTCCACTTT	CASSMDRGGNSPLHF
.	TRBV6-4	.	TRBJ1-3	TGTGCCAGCAGTGACTGGCAACACTACTCTGGAAACACCATATATTTT	CASSDWQHYSGNTIYF
.	TRBV19	TRBD1	TRBJ2-7	TGTGCCAGTAGTATAAGGACAGGGGGCTACGAGCAGTACTTC	CASSIRTGGYEQYF
once	TRBV11-2	.	TRBJ2-7	TGTGCCAGCAGCTTAGAGGTGGACATCTCCTACGAGCAGTACTTC	CASSLEVDISYEQYF
.	TRBV2	.	TRBJ1-5	TGTGCCAGCAGTGAATTCAGAACAGTTAATCAGCCCCAGCATTTT	CASSEFRTVNQPQHF
.	TRBV7-2	TRBD2	TRBJ2-7	TGTGCCAGCAGCCACTCCTCCGGACTAGCGGGGGGTTACGAGCAGTACTTC	CASSHSSGLAGGYEQYF
.	TRBV7-2	TRBD2	TRBJ2-1	TGTGCCAGCAGCACAGGGACTAGCCCCAATGAGCAGTTCTTC	CASSTGTSPNEQFF
.	TRBV9	TRBD1	TRBJ1-2	TGTGCCAGCAGCGGAGCGACAGGGGACTATGCTGGCTACACCTTC	CASSGATGDYAGYTF
.	TRBV5-1	.	TRBJ2-2	TGCGCCAGCAGCTTGGACACGATAAACACCGGGGAGCTGTTTTTT	CASSLDTINTGELFF
.	TRBV29-1	.	TRBJ2-1	TGCAGCGTTGTCCGCACCCCGTCCTCCTATGTGAGCTCCTACAATGAGCAGTTCTTC	CSVVRTPSSYVSSYNEQFF
few	TRBV5-8	.	TRBJ2-7	TGTGCCAGCAGCTTGGCCGGGGGTCAAGGGCGCTCCTACGAGCAGTACTTC	CASSLAGGQGRSYEQYF
medium-sized	TRBV30	.	TRBJ1-2	TGTGCCTGGTCACAAGGGGTTTATGGCTACACCTTC	CAWSQGVYGYTF
.	TRBV7-9	.	TRBJ2-2	TGTGCCAGCAGCTTAGTATACGGGATAAACACCGGGGAGCTGTTTTTT	CASSLVYGINTGELFF
.	TRBV4-3	TRBD2	TRBJ2-1	TGCGCCAGCAGCCCAGGGAGGGCGGGAGGGTCTCTGGATGAGCAGTTCTTC	CASSPGRAGGSLDEQFF
.	TRBV25-1	TRBD2	TRBJ2-1	TGTGCCAGCAGTGGCCTAGCGGGAGGGTTAACATACAATGAGCAGTTCTTC	CASSGLAGGLTYNEQFF
.	TRBV5-4	.	TRBJ1-1	TGTGCCAGCAGCCGTAGTATACTCATGAACACTGAAGCTTTCTTT	CASSRSILMNTEAFF
.	TRBV7-7	TRBD1	TRBJ2-1	TGTGCTAGCAGCTTAGGGGACAGGGCCCCCTACAATGAGCAGTTCTTC	CASSLGDRAPYNEQFF
once	TRBV19	.	TRBJ2-3	TGTGCCAGTAGTATAACTACAGATACGCAGTATTTT	CASSITTDTQYF
few	TRBV29-1	TRBD2	TRBJ2-3	TGCAGCGTTGGATGGGACTACGGCACAGATACGCAGTATTTT	CSVGWDYGTDTQYF
.	TRBV11-2	TRBD2	TRBJ2-1	TGTGCCAGCAGCCCAACGTTGAGACTAGCGGGAGGGATCTACAATGAGCAGTTCTTC	CASSPTLRLAGGIYNEQFF
.	TRBV28	.	TRBJ2-5	TGTGCCAGCAGCCTCCAAGAGACCCAGTACTTC	CASSLQETQYF
once	TRBV7-8	.	TRBJ2-7	TGTGCCAGCAGCTTCAGGGTGGCGGCCTACGAGCAGTACTTC	CASSFRVAAYEQYF
once	TRBV28	.	TRBJ2-2	TGTGCGACGACAGGGAACACCGGGGAGCTGTTTTTT	CATTGNTGELFF
.	TRBV7-6	.	TRBJ2-7	TGTGCCAGCAGCTTAGCGAGGAGCTCCTACGAGCAGTACTTC	CASSLARSSYEQYF
.	TRBV7-8	.	TRBJ2-6	TGTGCCAGCAGCTTAGTTTCATGGAGTGTTCTGGTGTCTGGGGCCAACGTCCTGACTTTC	CASSLVSWSVLVSGANVLTF
.	TRBV6-1	.	TRBJ2-2	TGTGCCAGCGAGGGTAGGCGGGCCACCGGGGAGCTGTTTTTT	CASEGRRATGELFF
.	TRBV7-2	TRBD1	TRBJ1-3	TGTGCCAGCAGCTTCGGGACAGGGAAAGGAAACACCATATATTTT	CASSFGTGKGNTIYF
.	TRBV19	TRBD1	TRBJ1-3	TGTGCCAGTAGTACGACAGGGGTCGGAAACACCATATATTTT	CASSTTGVGNTIYF
.	TRBV6-1	.	TRBJ2-5	TGTGCCAGCAGTTCAGGGGCGGCAGGGGAGACCCAGTACTTC	CASSSGAAGETQYF
.	TRBV29-1	.	TRBJ1-2	TGCAGCGTTGTAGGCAGGGGTGATGGCCACACCTTC	CSVVGRGDGHTF
.	TRBV4-2	.	TRBJ2-1	TGTGCCAGCAGCCAAGTTTTGGACAGTTCCTACAATGAGCAGTTCTTC	CASSQVLDSSYNEQFF
.	TRBV28	TRBD1	TRBJ2-7	TGTGCCAGCAGCCAAAGACAGGGTACCTACGAGCAGTACTTC	CASSQRQGTYEQYF
.	TRBV6-5	.	TRBJ2-7	TGTGCCAGCAGTTATTCCCAACGGGGTTGGGACTACGAGCAGTACTTC	CASSYSQRGWDYEQYF
.	TRBV4-1	.	TRBJ1-5	TGCGCCAGCAGTCGTACAGGGCTGGGGCAGCCCCAGCATTTT	CASSRTGLGQPQHF
.	TRBV5-1	TRBD2	TRBJ2-7	TGCGCCAGCAGCTTAGGACTAGTCGGTTACGAGCAGTACTTC	CASSLGLVGYEQYF
.	TRBV28	TRBD1	TRBJ2-7	TGTGCCAGCAGTGCATTATACGGGACAGGGGGCTGGGAGCAGTACTTC	CASSALYGTGGWEQYF
.	TRBV5-4	TRBD2	TRBJ2-7	TGTGCCAGCAGCTTGGGCCTAGCGGGAGGGCCGTTAACCTACGAGCAGTACTTC	CASSLGLAGGPLTYEQYF
.	TRBV30	TRBD1	TRBJ1-4	TGTGCCTGGAGGGGGGACAGGCTACTTGCTAATGAAAAACTGTTTTTT	CAWRGDRLLANEKLFF